This T cell receptor (beta chain) appears in the sequencing data of a study of blood T cell repertoires in COVID-19 (dated by TCRdb to the early 2020s). For the study in its entirety: Samples covering the acute and convalescent phases of COVID-19 were provided by collaborators in the United States, Italy and Spain. The prospective study material was composed of cDNA or gDNA derived from T cells, B-cell-depleted T cells, or PBMCs. Subjects who had been exposed to COVID-19, were actively infected with it, or had recovered from it provided the deeply sampled blood TCRbeta repertoires that made up the dataset. The repertoires were released in a freely available public database meant as a resource for research on the immune response to SARS-CoV-2. Samples came from the ongoing ImmuneRACE study (first 160 participants) plus 1,254 subjects from 6 global collaborators. Nearly every sample came with metadata listing a de-identified subject ID, COVID-19 status, age in years and sex. Where HLA class I and class II types were available, the types were taken from metadata supplied by the sample provider, not from assay-based typing.

CDR1 and CDR2, looked up from the germline V gene, are MGHRA and YSYEKL. Clipping removes 0 bases from V and 9 bases from J, with 10 as the unmatched junction base count. The CDR3, cysteine through phenylalanine, is 15 amino acids long. Only the CDR3 region is kept as DNA, spanning 45 bases read in frame from base 1. This clone was detected once. What this receptor recognizes is not known. Base qualities are not provided; no much larger clone lies one nucleotide away. TCRbeta CDR3 regions were amplified from genomic DNA by means of the immunoSEQ Assay, a bias-controlled multiplex PCR. As for the original processing: Nucleated cell counts per sample were estimated from amplification of reference gene primers within the assay. Sequence reads were collapsed and filtered to measure the absolute abundance of every unique TCRbeta CDR3 rearrangement. For each sample, productive Simpson clonality was calculated as the square root of Simpson's diversity index over productive rearrangements. TCRdb took this table from immuneACCESS and kept in-frame rearrangements with V and J called. Such tables lack part of the clones; where checked against another copy, unresolved V genes explain under half of the gap, and the rest is unexplained. V, J and clone size derive from that table, while D and trimming were established from the DNA sequence. The sample table lists about 15,000 clones, roughly 80% of them with a count of one. The ten most abundant clones make up roughly 10% of the sample.

Collaborating institutions collected whole blood in K2EDTA tubes following their own protocols. For TCRbeta analysis, collaborators shipped samples in one of three forms: frozen whole blood, isolated PBMCs, or DNA extracted from either of those sample types. Results the study describes overall, beyond this receptor: The quantity of clinical and demographic metadata differed by source and by participant and was supplied without curation.

Sequencing input: peripheral blood. This sequence originates from a human donor in a cohort sampled during active COVID-19. The V and J segments used are TRBV4-1 and TRBJ2-5; 7 junctional bases match TRBD2. The CDR3 region has the sequence CASSQDQASGRAQYF. The DNA sequence is as follows: TGCGCCAGCAGCCAAGATCAGGCTAGTGGGAGGGCCCAGTACTTC.